These 28 T cell receptor beta chains share one sample of origin, sequenced in a study of control samples from healthy donors and cancer patients. Only in-frame clones appear in the TCRdb table, and some are missing; sequencing was by immunoSEQ multiplex PCR. The sample records tens of thousands of clones, 94% being singletons. The sequenced material came from blood. These receptors all come from a man younger than 45 in good health.

V gene TRBV7-2 combines with J gene TRBJ1-2; D unresolved. With 4 bases removed from V and 4 bases from J, the gap between germline ends came to 13 bases. Germline V gene lookup returns CDR1 SGHTA and CDR2 FQGNSA. This CDR3 has 14 residues. This CDR3 is CASSSTAKGYGYTF. CDR3 nucleotide sequence: TGTGCCAGCAGCTCAACAGCAAAAGGCTATGGCTACACCTTC. Filled out from reference TRBV7-2 and TRBJ1-2, the complete variable domain reads GAGVSQSPSNKVTEKGKDVELRCDPISGHTALYWYRQSLGQGLEFLIYFQGNSAPDKSGLPSDRFSAERTGGSVSTLTIQRTQQEDSAVYLCASSSTAKGYGYTFGSGTRLTVV.

This chain links TRBV19 with TRBJ2-1, with D perhaps matching TRBD2 (5 bases). CDR1 is LNHDA and CDR2 is SQIVND in the germline V gene (reference sequence). V was cut by 3 bases and J by 6 bases, with 12 bases left in between. The CDR3 extends over 14 amino acids. CDR3: CASSMTGRANEQFF. The CDR3 nucleotides read TGTGCCAGTAGTATGACGGGAAGGGCCAATGAGCAGTTCTTC.

This chain connects TRBV10-3 to TRBJ2-2; 10 nucleotides align to TRBD2. The V gene end was trimmed by 4 bases and the J gene end by 3 bases; junction bases not matched to a gene: 11. Germline V gives CDR1 ENHRY, CDR2 SYGVKD. The CDR3 extends over 18 amino acids. Here the CDR3 reads CAISVEPQAGGDTGELFF. The CDR3 region has the DNA TGTGCCATCAGTGTGGAACCCCAAGCGGGGGGGGACACCGGGGAGCTGTTTTTT.

The rearrangement uses TRBV11-3 and TRBJ1-3, with D perhaps TRBD1 (5 bases). V was clipped by 5 bases and J by 2 bases, with 22 bases between them. The CDR3 runs 18 residues. CDR1 is SGHNT, CDR2 YENEEA, per germline. CDR3 amino acids: CASSQRGSRWSAGNTIYF. CDR3 bases: TGTGCCAGCAGCCAACGGGGGAGTCGGTGGAGCGCTGGAAACACCATATATTTT.

This clone has only one observation. The chain employs TRBV19 and TRBJ1-1; D perhaps matches TRBD1 (5 bases). The germline CDR1 and CDR2 sequences are LNHDA and SQIVND (reference sequence). V was shortened by 5 bases and J by 1 base, with 17 bases between the two germline ends. This CDR3 has 16 amino acids. This CDR3 reads CASSSPGGRTNTEAFF. The CDR3 DNA follows: TGTGCCAGTAGTTCTCCGGGGGGAAGGACGAACACTGAAGCTTTCTTT.

The rearrangement links TRBV4-1 to TRBJ2-7; 8 nucleotides align to TRBD1. The length of the CDR3 is 12 residues. With 9 bases clipped from V and 3 bases from J, the junction kept 4 bases outside the gene matches. Germline V lookup: CDR1 MGHRA, CDR2 YSYEKL. The CDR3 bases are TGCGCCAGGAGCAGGGGGCACTACGAGCAGTACTTC. Amino acid sequence: CARSRGHYEQYF.

The chain is built from TRBV27 and TRBJ2-2, with a weak D call TRBD2 (6 bases). The V and J ends lost 2 bases and 7 bases respectively, with 14 bases between them. Germline CDR1 reads MNHEY; CDR2 reads SMNVEV (reference sequence). The CDR3 is made up of 15 amino acids. The CDR3: CASSLRGTVVGELFF. In DNA form, the CDR3 reads TGTGCCAGCAGTTTACGGGGGACGGTCGTCGGGGAGCTGTTTTTT.

V gene TRBV2 combines with J gene TRBJ1-1, with TRBD1 matching 7 bases. J gave up 3 bases and V 6 bases, and 7 bases lay outside the gene matches. This CDR3 comprises 14 residues. Germline values: CDR1 SNHLY, CDR2 FYNNEI. The CDR3: CASRVRQGHTEAFF. The CDR3 DNA follows: TGTGCCAGCAGGGTCAGACAGGGTCACACTGAAGCTTTCTTT.

V is TRBV5-6 and J is TRBJ2-1; D gene uncertain. CDR3 size: 12 residues. The V end was cut by 2 bases, the J end by 4 bases, with 4 bases between. Germline-derived CDR1 and CDR2 are SGHDT and YYEEEE. Here the CDR3 DNA reads TGTGCCAGCAGCTTATCTTACAATGAGCAGTTCTTC. It codes for CASSLSYNEQFF.

As concerns this clone: The same CDR3 arises from other DNA sequences in this sample as well. V gene TRBV10-2 combines with J gene TRBJ2-1; D unclear. V was cut by 3 bases and J by 4 bases, with 1 base left in between. This CDR3 contains 11 residues. Germline-derived CDR1 and CDR2 are WSHSY and SAAADI. The CDR3 sequence is CASSDYNEQFF. CDR3 nucleotides: TGCGCCAGCAGTGATTACAATGAGCAGTTCTTC.

This clone has only one observation. The rearrangement joins TRBV7-3 to TRBJ2-1; 8 bases line up with TRBD1. V trimming: 0 bases; J trimming: 10 bases; junction bases outside the gene matches: 11. This CDR3 has 16 amino acids. Germline lookup yields CDR1 SGHTA and CDR2 FQGTGA. The CDR3 reads CASSLTIGTGREEQFF. The CDR3 region has the DNA TGTGCCAGCAGCTTAACGATAGGGACAGGCCGTGAGGAGCAGTTCTTC.

The chain links TRBV4-1 to TRBJ2-3, with D perhaps matching TRBD2 (5 bases). Germline lookup yields CDR1 MGHRA and CDR2 YSYEKL. With 1 base removed from V and 0 bases from J, the gap between germline ends came to 11 bases. The CDR3 spans 16 residues. The chain's CDR3 is CASSQGSGPSTDTQYF. CDR3 nucleotide sequence: TGCGCCAGCAGCCAAGGAAGCGGACCTAGCACAGATACGCAGTATTTT.

J is TRBJ2-3 and V is TRBV19; TRBD2 agrees at 11 bases. The CDR3 length is 17 residues. Germline V gene lookup returns CDR1 LNHDA and CDR2 SQIVND (reference sequence). The junction had 8 bases not matched to a gene; V was cut back by 2 bases and J by 4 bases. CDR3 residues: CASSILLAGALADTQYF. CDR3 DNA sequence: TGTGCCAGTAGTATATTACTAGCGGGAGCCCTCGCAGATACGCAGTATTTT.

This clone is a singleton in its sample. The chain carries TRBV5-4 and TRBJ1-1; perhaps TRBD1 as D (5 bases). The V gene lost 7 bases and the J gene lost 1 base, with 14 bases spanning the gap. Germline-derived CDR1 and CDR2 are SGHNT and YYREEE (reference sequence). The CDR3 is 14 amino acids. CDR3 sequence: CASYWQGANTEAFF. In nucleotides, the CDR3 is TGTGCCAGCTACTGGCAGGGCGCGAACACTGAAGCTTTCTTT.

The J gene is TRBJ1-2, the V gene TRBV21-1. TRBV21-1 is a pseudogene locus. This CDR3 comprises 13 residues. The CDR3 region has the DNA TGTGCCAGCAGCACCGGACAAAGGGAGGGCTACACCTTC. It is translated as CASSTGQREGYTF.

The chain recombines TRBV2 with TRBJ2-5; 12 nucleotides agree with TRBD2. Germline-derived CDR1 and CDR2 are SNHLY and FYNNEI. The CDR3 is 14 amino acids. Trimming at V came to 6 bases and at J to 2 bases, leaving 1 base not matched to a gene. The CDR3 sequence is CASRTSGSQETQYF. CDR3 DNA: TGTGCCAGCAGGACTAGCGGGAGTCAAGAGACCCAGTACTTC.

This rearrangement joins TRBV13 to TRBJ1-1; no firm D call. The germline V gene encodes CDR1 PRHDT and CDR2 FYEKMQ (reference sequence). This CDR3 contains 15 residues. Trimming removed 5 bases at V and 1 base at J, with 14 bases between. The CDR3 nucleotides are TGTGCCAGCAGCCCAAACGAATCGCCGAACACTGAAGCTTTCTTT. Translated: CASSPNESPNTEAFF.

The chain is built from TRBV9 and TRBJ2-7; 9 bases line up with TRBD1. The CDR3 sequence is 14 residues long. Germline V gene data show CDR1 as SGDLS and CDR2 as YYNGEE. The J segment lost 3 bases and the V segment lost 3 bases, leaving 4 bases of the junction unmatched. CDR3 amino acids: CASSARDRDYEQYF. DNA for the CDR3: TGTGCCAGCAGCGCACGGGACAGGGACTACGAGCAGTACTTC. Full variable domain (rest looked up from reference TRBV9 and TRBJ2-7): DSGVTQTPKHLITATGQRVTLRCSPRSGDLSVYWYQQSLDQGLQFLIQYYNGEERAKGNILERFSAQQFPDLHSELNLSSLELGDSALYFCASSARDRDYEQYFGPGTRLTVT.

The chain links TRBV6-1 to TRBJ1-5; perhaps TRBD1 as D (6 bases). The V end lost 2 bases, the J end lost 2 bases, and 16 bases lay between the germline ends. CDR1 and CDR2 (germline): MNHNS, SASEGT. The CDR3 is 17 residues long. The CDR3 nucleotides are TGTGCCAGCAGTGAATTCGCTGGGGCAGGGGGCAATCAGCCCCAGCATTTT. Its translation: CASSEFAGAGGNQPQHF.

This clone was observed a single time. The gene calls are TRBV7-9 and TRBJ2-4, with D tentatively TRBD2 (6 bases). This CDR3 has 15 amino acids. Germline values: CDR1 SEHNR, CDR2 FQNEAQ (reference sequence). With 2 bases removed from V and 3 bases from J, the gap between germline ends came to 11 bases. The CDR3 coding sequence is TGTGCCAGCAGCTTAAGTGGGGGAGGCAAAAACATTCAGTACTTC. The encoded protein is CASSLSGGGKNIQYF. The full variable domain, its missing parts supplied by reference TRBV7-9 and TRBJ2-4, is DTGVSQNPRHKITKRGQNVTFRCDPISEHNRLYWYRQTLGQGPEFLTYFQNEAQLEKSRLLSDRFSAERPKGSFSTLEIQRTEQGDSAMYLCASSLSGGGKNIQYFGAGTRLSVL.

The chain joins TRBV19 to TRBJ1-2; D is perhaps TRBD1 (5 bases). This CDR3 spans 15 amino acids. V lost 6 bases and J lost 8, with 22 bases in between. Germline CDR1 is LNHDA and CDR2 is SQIVND (reference sequence). The CDR3 coding sequence is TGTGCCAGTAGAAGACCGGGACGCTCGACCACCGGCTACACCTTC. Encoded protein: CASRRPGRSTTGYTF.

The V and J genes are TRBV7-2 and TRBJ1-1, with 7 bases matching TRBD1. Germline V gene data show CDR1 as SGHTA and CDR2 as FQGNSA. This CDR3 comprises 12 residues. The trim removed 1 base at V and 11 bases at J, leaving 4 bases unmatched. The CDR3 spells CASSLETGRAFF. The CDR3 DNA is TGTGCCAGCAGCTTAGAGACAGGGCGGGCTTTCTTT.

CDR3 sequence reads: CASSIRGGMNTEAFF. CDR3 coding DNA: TGTGCCAGTAGTATAAGGGGGGGAATGAACACTGAAGCTTTCTTT. This chain links TRBV19 with TRBJ1-1; TRBD1 is a possible D gene (6 bases). Germline CDR1 reads LNHDA; CDR2 reads SQIVND (reference sequence). The ends were cut back, 2 bases at V and 0 bases at J, with 10 bases in the middle. CDR3 length equals 15 residues.

This clone was seen a few times. The J gene is TRBJ2-7, the V gene TRBV6-5, with D perhaps matching TRBD2 (7 bases). This CDR3 region has 12 residues. Trimming took 6 bases from V and 7 from J, leaving 13 bases between them. Germline V lookup: CDR1 MNHEY, CDR2 SVGAGI. The CDR3 protein is CASSWGGEEQYF. The DNA for the CDR3 is TGTGCCAGCAGCTGGGGGGGCGAGGAGCAGTACTTC.

This rearrangement joins TRBV11-2 to TRBJ2-3; 8 nucleotides line up with TRBD2. The CDR3 consists of 15 residues. Germline assignment: CDR1 SGHAT and CDR2 FQNNGV. V lost 3 bases to trimming and J lost 2 bases; unmatched junction nucleotides: 4. The CDR3 region has the DNA TGTGCCAGCAGCTTTGCGGGAGGCCTCACAGATACGCAGTATTTT. Translated: CASSFAGGLTDTQYF.

The V gene is TRBV25-1, the J gene TRBJ2-7; D possibly uses TRBD1 or TRBD2 (5 bases each). Germline CDR1 reads MGHDK; CDR2 reads SYGVNS. V was clipped by 5 bases and J by 2 bases, with 10 bases between them. The CDR3 runs to 13 residues. This CDR3 is CASSPWGPYEQYF. DNA of the CDR3: TGTGCCAGCAGTCCCTGGGGACCCTACGAGCAGTACTTC.

V gene TRBV21-1 combines with J gene TRBJ1-1. TRBV21-1 is listed as a pseudogene. The length of the CDR3 is 15 residues. The CDR3 spells CASSKGVGMNTEAFF. In DNA form, the CDR3 reads TGTGCCAGCAGCAAAGGGGTGGGAATGAACACTGAAGCTTTCTTT.

Details on this clone: Other DNA sequences from this sample encode an identical CDR3 as well. The chain carries TRBV5-1 and TRBJ2-6; TRBD1 matches 11 bases. The CDR3 is 18 residues long. Germline CDR1 is SGHRS and CDR2 is YFSETQ. V dropped 5 bases and J dropped 3; count of bases not matched to a gene: 10. As DNA, the CDR3 is TGCGCCAGCAGGCCATCCGGGACAGGGGGGCGTGGGGCCAACGTCCTGACTTTC. Its protein product is CASRPSGTGGRGANVLTF.